Detailed here is one TCR beta chain. Its target is unknown. The sample holds other DNA sequences that translate to the same CDR3. The V gene's germline CDR1 is SGHRS and CDR2 YFSETQ. The CDR3 runs to 14 residues. The V gene lost 4 bases and the J gene lost 1 base, with 9 bases spanning the gap. Among the donors, all were Caucasian adults who lived in Nashville, Tennessee. This entry belongs to a study of shared clonotypes between healthy human individuals. Study findings and constraints: Naive subsets tended to show greater estimated richness than memory subsets.

In the original workflow: Junction-only sequences produced by ImmunoSEQ had no quality scores, so filtering differed. The repertoire was sequenced with immunoSEQ multiplex PCR; TCRdb's copy has only in-frame clones and lacks some. V, J and clone size derive from that table, while D and trimming were established from the DNA sequence. Among around 2.5 million clones listed, 90% to 95% were seen once. The source of this sequence is a man aged 18-30 years in good health. Some clones in this sample may be carry-over from other donors' samples. The chain carries TRBV5-1 and TRBJ2-1; maybe TRBD2 (6 bases). The sequenced sample consisted of naive CD4+ T cells from PBMCs. Regarding subset: CD45RA+ positively selected. DNA of the CDR3: TGCGCCAGCAGCGGCGGGACGTCCTACAATGAGCAGTTCTTC. Translation: CASSGGTSYNEQFF.